These 22 T cell receptor beta chains came from one sample sequenced in a study of blood T cell repertoires in COVID-19. Libraries were prepared by immunoSEQ multiplex PCR; TCRdb keeps only in-frame clonotypes and omits some of them. The table includes some 60,000 clones, around 82% detected once. The sequenced sample consisted of peripheral blood. Receptor source: a man aged 55 to 70 with acute or convalescent COVID-19.

The chain carries TRBV2 and TRBJ2-1; 7 bases agree with TRBD1. Per the germline V gene, CDR1 is SNHLY and CDR2 is FYNNEI. V lost 1 base and J lost 9; bases outside the gene matches: 9. CDR3 length: 15 amino acids. CDR3 DNA: TGTGCCAGCAGTGAAGAGACAGGGTTAAGGGTTGAGCAGTTCTTC. It specifies CASSEETGLRVEQFF. Drawing the rest from reference TRBV2 and TRBJ2-1, the complete variable domain is EPEVTQTPSHQVTQMGQEVILRCVPISNHLYFYWYRQILGQKVEFLVSFYNNEISEKSEIFDDQFSVERPDGSNFTLKIRSTKLEDSAMYFCASSEETGLRVEQFFGPGTRLTVL.

The chain carries TRBV7-3 and TRBJ2-3; a possible D gene is TRBD2 (6 bases). CDR3 size: 14 residues. Germline V gene data show CDR1 as SGHTA and CDR2 as FQGTGA. V lost 2 bases, J lost 2 bases, and 8 bases lay in between. The chain's CDR3 is CASSLPGLTDTQYF. CDR3 coding DNA: TGTGCCAGCAGCTTACCGGGACTCACAGATACGCAGTATTTT.

V is TRBV7-6 and J is TRBJ2-7, with 8 bases fitting TRBD2. The CDR3 is 16 residues long. V shed 1 base and J 0 bases; nucleotides not matched to a gene: 5. CDR1 is SGHVS, CDR2 FNYEAQ, per germline. This chain's CDR3 is CASSLELAESSYEQYF. In DNA, the CDR3 is TGTGCCAGCAGCTTAGAACTAGCGGAGAGCTCCTACGAGCAGTACTTC.

The chain has TRBV6-6 and TRBJ1-5, with no clear D. Trimming shortened V by 6 bases and J by 6 bases, and 12 bases separated the two germline ends. This CDR3 has 13 amino acids. The germline V gene has CDR1 MNHNY and CDR2 SVGAGI (reference sequence). CDR3 bases: TGTGCCAGCAGCTCCGAGGTAGGTCAGCCCCAGCATTTT. It codes for CASSSEVGQPQHF.

V gene TRBV5-3 combines with J gene TRBJ2-5, with D unclear. TRBV5-3 is noted as an ORF with a role that remains uncertain. The CDR3 spans 14 residues. With 1 base removed from V and 4 bases from J, the gap between germline ends came to 11 bases. The CDR3 is CARSLLAPGETQYF. The CDR3 nucleotides are TGTGCCAGAAGCTTGTTGGCCCCAGGAGAGACCCAGTACTTC.

The gene calls are TRBV18 and TRBJ1-5; 7 nucleotides line up with TRBD1. The CDR3 extends over 17 amino acids. The trim removed 0 bases at V and 3 bases at J, leaving 8 bases unmatched. In germline, CDR1 is KGHSH, CDR2 LQKENI. This chain's CDR3 is CASSPPLGTAINQPQHF. The CDR3 DNA reads as TGTGCCAGCTCACCACCTTTAGGGACAGCTATCAATCAGCCCCAGCATTTT.

J is TRBJ2-7 and V is TRBV19; no clear D. This CDR3 is built from 13 residues. The ends were cut back, 5 bases at V and 0 bases at J, with 8 bases in the middle. Germline V CDR1 and CDR2: LNHDA, SQIVND (reference sequence). The CDR3 is CASSVDTSYEQYF. In DNA form, the CDR3 reads TGTGCCAGTAGTGTCGACACCTCCTACGAGCAGTACTTC.

The chain combines TRBV6-5 with TRBJ2-3; D may correspond to TRBD1 or TRBD2 (6 bases each). The length of the CDR3 is 15 residues. Germline V CDR1 and CDR2: MNHEY, SVGAGI. Trimming cost V 4 bases and J 7 bases, with 18 bases left between them. In DNA form, the CDR3 reads TGTGCCAGCAGTTCCTCGGGGGCTCCCGGGAATACGCAGTATTTT. Encoded protein: CASSSSGAPGNTQYF.

The rearrangement links TRBV5-1 to TRBJ2-7; 7 nucleotides align to TRBD1. The V gene's germline CDR1 is SGHRS and CDR2 YFSETQ. With 4 bases clipped from V and 3 bases from J, the junction kept 7 bases outside the gene matches. CDR3 length: 14 residues. The CDR3 bases are TGCGCCAGCAGCCAGGGGACAGCAAACTACGAGCAGTACTTC. It encodes CASSQGTANYEQYF.

This chain links TRBV7-9 with TRBJ1-1; D is perhaps TRBD1 (5 bases). The germline CDR1 and CDR2 sequences are SEHNR and FQNEAQ (reference sequence). Trimming stripped 5 bases from V and 7 bases from J, with 14 bases between. The CDR3 has 13 residues. DNA of the CDR3: TGTGCCAGCAGCCCCCAGGGTAGGAATGAAGCTTTCTTT. Its translation is CASSPQGRNEAFF.

The J gene is TRBJ1-3, the V gene TRBV15; D call uncertain. V was shortened by 0 bases and J by 0 bases, with 12 bases between the two germline ends. Germline CDR1 LNHNV, CDR2 YYDKDF (reference sequence). This CDR3 comprises 17 residues. CDR3 sequence: CATSRDHWEGSGNTIYF. The DNA of the CDR3 is TGTGCCACCAGCAGAGATCATTGGGAGGGCTCTGGAAACACCATATATTTT.

This clone was counted a few times. The chain has TRBV29-1 and TRBJ2-3; weak D call: TRBD1 (6 bases). Germline values: CDR1 SQVTM, CDR2 ANQGSEA. V dropped 4 bases and J dropped 8 bases, with 10 bases sitting between them. The CDR3 loop spans 11 amino acids. The CDR3 DNA reads TGCAGCGTTGGGGGCAGGGGTACGCAGTATTTT. It translates to CSVGGRGTQYF.

This rearrangement joins TRBV27 to TRBJ2-7; the match to TRBD2 covers 11 bases. The CDR3 is 16 residues long. Germline loops: CDR1 MNHEY, CDR2 SMNVEV (reference sequence). The V and J ends lost 4 bases and 3 bases, in that order; junction bases with no gene match: 8. CDR3 nucleotides: TGTGCCAGCAGTTCCCCCGGGACTAGCGGAATCTACGAGCAGTACTTC. Protein product: CASSSPGTSGIYEQYF.

This chain uses TRBV6-1 with TRBJ1-3; the match to TRBD1 covers 8 bases. V lost 3 bases and J lost 3; bases outside the gene matches: 7. Germline V gene data show CDR1 as MNHNS and CDR2 as SASEGT. The CDR3 extends over 16 amino acids. CDR3 sequence: CASSDRTGNFGNTIYF. The CDR3 region has the DNA TGTGCCAGCAGTGATAGGACAGGGAATTTTGGAAACACCATATATTTT.

This chain uses TRBV4-1 with TRBJ1-2, with D maybe TRBD1 (6 bases). This CDR3 is built from 13 residues. Germline lookup yields CDR1 MGHRA and CDR2 YSYEKL. Trimming shortened V by 3 bases and J by 4 bases, and 9 bases separated the two germline ends. This CDR3 reads CASSQGGGYGYTF. CDR3 DNA: TGCGCCAGCAGCCAGGGAGGGGGCTATGGCTACACCTTC.

The chain combines TRBV11-2 with TRBJ1-6; 10 bases match TRBD1. Unmatched junction bases numbered 3, after V lost 3 bases and J lost 7 bases. This CDR3 region has 15 residues. Germline V CDR1 and CDR2: SGHAT, FQNNGV. DNA of the CDR3: TGTGCCAGCAGCTTCTGGGGACAGGGGAATTCACCCCTCCACTTT. Translating it yields CASSFWGQGNSPLHF.

The gene calls are TRBV11-2 and TRBJ1-2; a weak D match, TRBD1 (6 bases). The V end lost 5 bases, the J end lost 5 bases, and 6 bases lay between the germline ends. The CDR3 has 11 amino acids. From germline, CDR1 is SGHAT and CDR2 FQNNGV. The CDR3 DNA is TGTGCCAGCAGCCAGGGGTATGGCTACACCTTC. Translation gives CASSQGYGYTF.

V and J are TRBV15 and TRBJ2-5, with 10 bases identical to TRBD2. Trimming removed 1 base from V and 5 bases from J; junction bases left unmatched: 4. In germline, CDR1 is LNHNV, CDR2 YYDKDF (reference sequence). The CDR3 contains 15 residues. The CDR3 coding sequence is TGTGCCACCAGCAGAGCAGCGGGGGGGAGGGAGACCCAGTACTTC. Translated: CATSRAAGGRETQYF.

This sequence joins TRBV23-1 and TRBJ2-3; 10 nucleotides match TRBD2. Being an ORF, TRBV23-1 has a function that is uncertain. The trim removed 2 bases at V and 0 bases at J, leaving 11 bases unmatched. The CDR3 covers 19 residues. The CDR3 DNA reads as TGCGCCAGCAGTCAAACCCGTACAGCGGGGGGGCCTAGCACAGATACGCAGTATTTT. Amino acid sequence: CASSQTRTAGGPSTDTQYF.

In DNA form, the CDR3 reads TGTGCCAGTAGTCTAAACACAGATACGCAGTATTTT. This gives the protein CASSLNTDTQYF. The V call is TRBV19, the J call TRBJ2-3; D is uncertain. This CDR3 is 12 amino acids long. Germline assignment: CDR1 LNHDA and CDR2 SQIVND (reference sequence). V lost 5 bases and J lost 2, with 5 bases in between.

This chain connects TRBV27 to TRBJ2-7; possible D gene TRBD2, 6 bases. CDR1 is MNHEY and CDR2 is SMNVEV in the germline V gene (reference sequence). The CDR3 spans 12 residues. V lost 5 bases and J lost 5, with 10 bases in between. The CDR3 region has the DNA TGTGCCAGCAGTACCCAGCGGGACGAGCAGTACTTC. It translates to CASSTQRDEQYF.

This clone was detected only a few times. V usage is TRBV11-2 and J usage is TRBJ2-5; 7 nucleotides align to TRBD2. This CDR3 region has 14 residues. J lost 5 bases, V lost 2 bases, and 5 bases had no gene match. The germline gives CDR1 SGHAT, CDR2 FQNNGV. The CDR3: CASSLRGDLETQYF. CDR3 coding DNA: TGTGCCAGCAGCTTACGGGGGGACTTGGAGACCCAGTACTTC.